This is a list of T cell receptor beta chains from one sample in a study of blood T cells in healthy people across ages. Each CDR3 protein is one row after TCRdb ran MiXCR on the 5' RACE reads. The repertoire consists of 1.5 million or so distinct CDR3 sequences, with less than 45% occurring once and the leading ten covering roughly 3.7%. Sequencing was carried out using blood. The receptors stem from a woman aged 18-35 years in good health. Both conserved end residues are part of each CDR3. D genes are given only for firm matches. Only part of the rows carry a size: once, few, many, or a class if the clone is expanded.

d_gene,j_gene,abundance,v_gene,CDR3nt,CDR3aa
.,TRBJ2-3,.,TRBV7-2,TGTGCCAGCAGCTTAGAGAGTATTTGGCTCACAGATACGCAGTATTTT,CASSLESIWLTDTQYF
TRBD2,TRBJ2-5,.,TRBV28,TGTGCCAGCAGTTCCTGGTCCGGGACTAGCAAAACGGAGACCCAGTACTTC,CASSSWSGTSKTETQYF
.,TRBJ2-4,.,TRBV27,TGTGCCAGCGCCCTACATTTGAACAAAAACATTCAGTACTTC,CASALHLNKNIQYF
.,TRBJ2-6,.,TRBV27,TGTGCCAGCAGTTTATTATCCCCCTCTGGGGCCAACGTCCTGACTTTC,CASSLLSPSGANVLTF
.,TRBJ2-2,.,TRBV24-1,TGTGCCACCAGTGATTTGGTGGGAGGCACCGGGGAGCTGTTTTTT,CATSDLVGGTGELFF
.,TRBJ1-5,few,TRBV20-1,TGCAGTGTTAGGGCGGGGGGCTGGCAGCCCCAGCATTTT,CSVRAGGWQPQHF
.,TRBJ2-5,.,TRBV2,TGTGCCAGCAGCCTTTTTCTTGCGACGGGTCAAGAGACCCAGTACTTC,CASSLFLATGQETQYF
.,TRBJ2-1,.,TRBV27,TGTGCCAGCAGTTTAAGGGTGCCAAGGTCCTACAATGAGCAGTTCTTC,CASSLRVPRSYNEQFF
TRBD1,TRBJ2-1,.,TRBV20-1,TGCAGTGCTGGGCCCGACAGGGAATCCTACAATGAGCAGTTCTTC,CSAGPDRESYNEQFF
TRBD1,TRBJ1-1,.,TRBV18,TGTGCCGGCTCACCCCTCCCGGGACAGGGGGAGACTGAAGCTTTCTTT,CAGSPLPGQGETEAFF
.,TRBJ2-7,many,TRBV7-2,TGTGCCAGCAGCGAAGGGCTCTCCTACGAGCAGTACTTC,CASSEGLSYEQYF
.,TRBJ2-6,.,TRBV20-1,TGCAGTGCCAGCCGGGCCAACGTCCTGACTTTC,CSASRANVLTF
.,TRBJ2-2,.,TRBV7-2,TGTGCCAGCAGCTTCCTAAAAGGACCCGGGGAGCTGTTTTTT,CASSFLKGPGELFF
TRBD2,TRBJ2-1,many,TRBV7-2,TGTGCCAGCAGCTTCGGCGGGAGTAACAATGAGCAGTTCTTC,CASSFGGSNNEQFF
TRBD2,TRBJ2-3,.,TRBV10-2,TGCGCCAGCAGTCGCGGGGGGAACGCAGATACGCAGTATTTT,CASSRGGNADTQYF
.,TRBJ2-2,.,TRBV27,TGTGCCAGCAGAGACGGCTTAGCCACCGGGGAGCTGTTTTTT,CASRDGLATGELFF
.,TRBJ2-1,.,TRBV5-1,TGCGCCAGCAGCTTGCACGGGGAATCCTACAATGAGCAGTTCTTC,CASSLHGESYNEQFF
.,TRBJ2-2,few,TRBV2,TGTGCCAGGGGGGGCAAAAACACCGGGGAGCTGTTTTTT,CARGGKNTGELFF
.,TRBJ1-4,.,TRBV29-1,TGCAGCGCAGCCAGGACAGAAAAACTGTTTTTT,CSAARTEKLFF
.,TRBJ2-3,.,TRBV7-9,TGTGTCAGCAGCCCCCGGAGCGGTGGTGGGACAGATACGCAGTATTTT,CVSSPRSGGGTDTQYF
.,TRBJ2-7,few,TRBV15,TGTGCCACCAGCAGTTACCGGGACACATCATACGAGCAGTACTTC,CATSSYRDTSYEQYF
.,TRBJ2-1,few,TRBV7-2,TGTGCCAGCAGCTTCCATAGAGCGGGTGAGCAGTTCTTC,CASSFHRAGEQFF
.,TRBJ1-5,.,TRBV20-1,TGCAGTGCTAGTGGGGTCTATAGCAATCAGCCCCAGCATTTT,CSASGVYSNQPQHF
.,TRBJ1-1,.,TRBV20-1,TGCAGTGCAAAGAGCGGGTACACTGAAGCTTTCTTT,CSAKSGYTEAFF
.,TRBJ1-2,few,TRBV20-1,TGCAGTGCTAGAATTAGGGTTAACTATGGCTACACCTTC,CSARIRVNYGYTF
.,TRBJ2-1,.,TRBV11-3,TGTGCCAGCAGCCGGGGGGCGCGGTACAATGAGCAGTTCTTC,CASSRGARYNEQFF
TRBD2,TRBJ2-1,few,TRBV12-3/TRBV12-4,TGTGCCAGCAGTTCTCTTTCGGGACTAGCGGGGGGATCGGGTGAGCAGTTCTTC,CASSSLSGLAGGSGEQFF
.,TRBJ2-1,.,TRBV27,TGTGCCAGCAGTTCCCGACTAGGCCAAGAGACCCAGTTCTTC,CASSSRLGQETQFF
.,TRBJ1-5,.,TRBV27,TGTGCCAGCAGGCCATTAGGCCCCAATCAGCCCCAGCATTTT,CASRPLGPNQPQHF
.,TRBJ1-2,few,TRBV28,TGTGCCAGCAGTCCCCTCACGGTCTATGGCTACACCTTC,CASSPLTVYGYTF
.,TRBJ2-5,few,TRBV7-2,TGTGCCAGCAGCTTAGCGCGGGATTTCCAGGGGCAAGAGGAGACCCAGTACTTC,CASSLARDFQGQEETQYF
.,TRBJ1-5,.,TRBV6-2/TRBV6-3,TGTGCCAGCAGTCCGAGGGGGTATAGCAATCAGCCCCAGCATTTT,CASSPRGYSNQPQHF
.,TRBJ1-5,.,TRBV7-2,TGTGCCAGCAGCTATAGCAGAATTAATCAGCCCCAGCATTTT,CASSYSRINQPQHF
.,TRBJ1-2,.,TRBV28,TGTGCCGGCAGTTTATTTGGTGGCTATGGCTACACCTTC,CAGSLFGGYGYTF
.,TRBJ2-2,.,TRBV28,TGTGCCAGCAAGGACGGGACGAACACCGGGGAGCTGTTTTTT,CASKDGTNTGELFF
.,TRBJ2-3,.,TRBV27,TGTGCCAGCAGTTTATCGATTAGTCCGGGAGTTGTAGATACGCAGTATTTT,CASSLSISPGVVDTQYF
TRBD2,TRBJ2-3,few,TRBV12-3/TRBV12-4,TGTGCCAGCAAAATTAGCGGGGGGACTAGCACAGATACGCAGTATTTT,CASKISGGTSTDTQYF
.,TRBJ2-1,.,TRBV4-3,TGCGCCAGCAGCCAAGAACTTCCGCGAGCGGGCGACAATGAGCAGTTCTTC,CASSQELPRAGDNEQFF
.,TRBJ1-4,.,TRBV29-1,TGCAGCGGCCATCGGGGTGAAAAACTGTTTTTT,CSGHRGEKLFF
.,TRBJ2-1,.,TRBV7-2,TGTGCCAGCAGCTTAGGGGGGGTCACGGCGATCAATGAGCAGTTCTTC,CASSLGGVTAINEQFF
.,TRBJ1-1,.,TRBV6-6,TGTGCCAGCAGTTATACCCACAGGGATACTGAAGCTTTCTTT,CASSYTHRDTEAFF
.,TRBJ2-3,.,TRBV15,TGTGCCACCAGCAGAGTAACGAATACGCAGTATTTT,CATSRVTNTQYF
.,TRBJ2-1,.,TRBV24-1,TGTGCCACCAGCCTGGGGGCTTTTTACAATGAGCAGTTCTTC,CATSLGAFYNEQFF
.,TRBJ2-1,few,TRBV4-2,TGTGCCAGCAGCCAAGGTGGCCCCAATGAGCAGTTCTTC,CASSQGGPNEQFF
.,TRBJ2-3,few,TRBV6-2/TRBV6-3,TGTGCCAGCAGGGAGACTTACTTCACAGATACGCAGTATTTT,CASRETYFTDTQYF
TRBD1,TRBJ2-7,once,TRBV28,TGTGCCAGCAGTCCAGGGGGCGGAGCAATCTACGAGCAGTACTTC,CASSPGGGAIYEQYF
TRBD2,TRBJ2-5,.,TRBV5-6,TGTGCCAGCAGCTTCCCCCCTAGCGGGAGTGAAGGGACCCAGTACTTC,CASSFPPSGSEGTQYF
.,TRBJ2-6,few,TRBV29-1,TGCAGCGTTGTGAGATCTGGGGCCAACGTCCTGACTTTC,CSVVRSGANVLTF
.,TRBJ2-5,once,TRBV5-1,TGCGCCAGCAGCTTGGGACGAGCAAGCTCCGAGACCCAGTACTTC,CASSLGRASSETQYF
.,TRBJ2-5,.,TRBV4-1,TGCGCCAGCAGCCAAGACTGGGGACGGAACCACCAAGAGACCCAGTACTTC,CASSQDWGRNHQETQYF